The 2 T cell receptor beta chains listed next were all sequenced from one sample in a study of T cell repertoires in cytomegalovirus infection. These TCRs' antigens remain unknown. TCRdb reprocessed the reads via MiXCR and lists one record per CDR3 protein. The sample shows 650,000 to 900,000 distinct CDR3 sequences, approximately 32% of them seen only once. Sequencing used cultured CD8+ T cells from PBMCs, obtained from culture after CMV antigen stimulation. The receptor set was obtained from a human donor in good health (CMV status not recorded). Some clones in this sample may be carry-over from other donors' samples.

V gene TRBV4-1 combines with J gene TRBJ2-2, with D possibly being TRBD2 (5 bases). This CDR3 is 16 amino acids long. The germline V gene encodes CDR1 MGHRA and CDR2 YSYEKL. The V end lost 1 base, the J end lost 4 bases, and 13 bases lay between the germline ends. CDR3 amino acids: CASSQAAGLITGELFF. In nucleotides, the CDR3 is TGCGCCAGCAGCCAAGCGGCAGGACTGATCACCGGGGAGCTGTTTTTT.

This clonotype appeared a few times. V usage is TRBV10-3 and J usage is TRBJ2-7, with TRBD2 matching over 9 bases. The V and J ends lost 2 bases and 1 base, in that order; junction bases with no gene match: 0. The CDR3 is 14 residues long. The germline gives CDR1 ENHRY, CDR2 SYGVKD. CDR3: CAISEAGGSYEQYF. CDR3 DNA: TGTGCCATCAGTGAGGCGGGGGGGTCCTACGAGCAGTACTTC.